This T cell receptor beta chain was profiled in a study of blood T cell repertoires in COVID-19. The wider study: Italy, Spain and the United States were the sources of the convalescent and acute COVID-19 samples. Sample material is recorded as cDNA or gDNA derived from T cells, B-cell-depleted T cells, or PBMCs.

The CDR3 contains 16 residues. The ends were cut back, 2 bases at V and 4 bases at J, with 17 bases in the middle. CDR1 and CDR2 (germline): MNHNS, SASEGT. Method: immunoSEQ multiplex PCR; TCRdb's copy keeps in-frame clones and lacks some. Of hundreds of thousands of clones listed, approximately 85% are singletons. Before being deemed recovered, Cohort 3 donors had two negative PCRs, clearance, or symptom resolution. This rearrangement joins TRBV6-1 to TRBJ1-2; D is unclear. This clonotype was obtained from a man aged 30 to 39 who had recovered from COVID-19. Sequencing was done on a sample of PBMCs or T cells enriched from blood (not recorded which). CDR3 sequence reads: CASSEWAGRGGYGYTF. The CDR3 nucleotides read TGTGCCAGCAGTGAATGGGCAGGCCGCGGAGGCTATGGCTACACCTTC.